Each of the 14 T cell receptor beta chains below was sequenced from the same sample in a study of PD-1 blockade in classical Hodgkin lymphoma. Time point reported: cycle 4 day 1 (C4D1), after 5 to 7 weeks of nivolumab. All patients relapsed after autologous stem cell transplantation, and brentuximab vedotin exposure varied. The study purified CD4+ T cells from thawed PBMCs using magnetic negative selection. Produced via immunoSEQ multiplex PCR; TCRdb's table is partial and in-frame only. The data contain under 20,000 clones, around 72% of them singletons. Source: CD4+ T cells from blood, taken before the fourth cycle of nivolumab. Receptors were obtained from a human donor with classical Hodgkin lymphoma.

The genes are TRBV14 and TRBJ2-1; D may be TRBD2 (5 bases). Trimming pared 4 bases from V and 4 bases from J, leaving 11 bases between. The CDR3 has 14 amino acids. Germline loops: CDR1 SGHDN, CDR2 FVKESK. CDR3 protein: CASSLLDLYNEQFF. In nucleotides, the CDR3 is TGTGCCAGCAGCCTACTAGATTTGTACAATGAGCAGTTCTTC.

This chain connects TRBV6-1 to TRBJ1-1, with TRBD1 as a possible D gene (6 bases). The CDR3 loop spans 13 amino acids. Germline CDR1 MNHNS, CDR2 SASEGT. Trimming cost V 6 bases and J 4 bases, with 12 bases left between them. Here the CDR3 reads CASSVGGFTEAFF. In DNA, the CDR3 is TGTGCCAGCAGCGTAGGGGGTTTCACTGAAGCTTTCTTT.

The CDR3 spells CASRVRSLASTDTQYF. DNA of the CDR3: TGTGCCAGCAGGGTCAGGAGCTTAGCTAGCACAGATACGCAGTATTTT. The chain uses TRBV2 and TRBJ2-3; no definite D call. Per germline, CDR1 SNHLY and CDR2 FYNNEI. The length of the CDR3 is 16 residues. The V end lost 6 bases, the J end lost 0 bases, and 16 bases lay between the germline ends.

The CDR3 region is CASSLWGGPGMGNEQFF. The CDR3 DNA sequence: TGTGCCAGCAGCTTATGGGGCGGTCCGGGAATGGGGAATGAGCAGTTCTTC. The J gene is TRBJ2-1, the V gene TRBV7-6; D may match TRBD1 or TRBD2 (5 bases each). Germline CDR1 and CDR2: SGHVS and FNYEAQ. The ends were cut back, 2 bases at V and 7 bases at J, with 21 bases in the middle. This CDR3 region has 17 residues.

This chain links TRBV18 with TRBJ2-3; 10 bases are a match to TRBD2. There are 16 residues in the CDR3. V gave up 3 bases and J gave up 1 base; unmatched junction bases: 4. Germline V gene sequence: CDR1 KGHSH, CDR2 LQKENI. The CDR3 sequence is CASSPRTSGGTDTQYF. For the CDR3, the DNA is TGTGCCAGCTCACCTCGGACTAGCGGAGGCACAGATACGCAGTATTTT.

This clone came up once. The rearrangement links TRBV4-3 to TRBJ1-1; the D gene is possibly TRBD1 (6 bases). The CDR3 extends over 16 amino acids. In germline, CDR1 is LGHNA, CDR2 YSLEER. V lost 4 bases and J 0 bases, leaving 15 bases between the germline ends. Here the CDR3 reads CASSPEPGTLNTEAFF. CDR3 sequence (DNA): TGCGCCAGCAGCCCCGAACCCGGGACACTGAACACTGAAGCTTTCTTT.

Only a few counts were recorded for this clone. The chain links TRBV19 to TRBJ1-3; D not resolved. V was trimmed by 4 bases and J by 4 bases, leaving 11 bases between them. Germline V gene sequence: CDR1 LNHDA, CDR2 SQIVND (reference sequence). The CDR3 runs to 14 residues. DNA for the CDR3: TGTGCCAGTAGTAATTTTGCCCTCGGAAACACCATATATTTT. Translating it yields CASSNFALGNTIYF.

By sample share, this clone is medium-sized. This chain joins TRBV6-5 and TRBJ1-5, with a tentative D call TRBD1 (5 bases). Per the germline V gene, CDR1 is MNHEY and CDR2 is SVGAGI. Trimming took off 5 bases at V and 4 bases at J, with 15 bases between the two ends. The length of the CDR3 is 15 residues. DNA for the CDR3: TGTGCCAGCAGTCCGACAGTGATGCGGAATCAGCCCCAGCATTTT. Translation gives CASSPTVMRNQPQHF.

V and J are TRBV14 and TRBJ1-3; tentatively, D is TRBD1 (6 bases). The V and J ends lost 1 base and 7 bases respectively, with 8 bases between them. The V gene's germline CDR1 is SGHDN and CDR2 FVKESK. CDR3 length: 13 amino acids. In nucleotides, the CDR3 is TGTGCCAGCAGCCAAGTCGGGGGCAACACCATATATTTT. Protein sequence: CASSQVGGNTIYF.

The rearrangement joins TRBV5-6 to TRBJ2-1; the D is unclear. The germline CDR1 and CDR2 sequences are SGHDT and YYEEEE. There are 11 residues in the CDR3. The germline V and J ends were trimmed by 2 bases and 7 bases, with 4 bases remaining between them. CDR3 nucleotide sequence: TGTGCCAGCAGCTTCCGAAATGAGCAGTTCTTC. Translation gives CASSFRNEQFF.

The rearrangement joins TRBV20-1 to TRBJ1-1; no firm D call. This CDR3 has 11 amino acids. Germline lookup yields CDR1 DFQATT and CDR2 SNEGSKA (reference sequence). V was pared by 6 bases and J by 7 bases, with 12 bases between. CDR3: CSAPQGIEAFF. Written as DNA, the CDR3 is TGCAGTGCCCCCCAAGGGATTGAAGCTTTCTTT.

The J gene is TRBJ1-6, the V gene TRBV30; no reliable D call. The CDR3 covers 14 residues. CDR1 is GTSNPN, CDR2 SVGIG, per germline (reference sequence). V was pared by 4 bases and J by 10 bases, with 17 bases between. The CDR3: CAWTTDLTGSPLHF. In DNA form, the CDR3 reads TGTGCCTGGACAACCGACCTAACTGGATCACCCCTCCACTTT.

The gene calls are TRBV5-4 and TRBJ1-3; 9 bases line up with TRBD1. V shed 2 bases and J 4 bases; nucleotides not matched to a gene: 7. CDR1 is SGHNT, CDR2 YYREEE, per germline (reference sequence). The CDR3 consists of 16 residues. The CDR3 sequence: CASSLSGQGIGNTIYF. The CDR3 DNA follows: TGTGCCAGCAGCTTATCGGGACAGGGCATCGGAAACACCATATATTTT.

The rearrangement joins TRBV5-1 to TRBJ1-3, with TRBD1 as a possible D gene (6 bases). The V and J ends lost 0 bases and 2 bases respectively, with 9 bases between them. The CDR3 totals 15 residues. The germline CDR1 and CDR2 sequences are SGHRS and YFSETQ. The CDR3 is CASSLGSGAGNTIYF. DNA of the CDR3: TGCGCCAGCAGCTTGGGGTCAGGGGCTGGAAACACCATATATTTT.